A single sample gave rise to the 14 T cell receptor beta chains below, sequenced in a study of T cells in Graves' hyperthyroidism and ophthalmopathy. Amplified TCR beta CDR3 regions came from RNA transcripts. TCR CDR3 underwent first-round RT-PCR with the HTBI primer set. TCRdb recomputed calls from the multiplex PCR reads with MiXCR, one row per CDR3 protein. The sample shows hundreds of thousands of distinct CDR3 sequences, roughly 14% of them seen only once. Sequenced: blood. The receptors come from a woman aged 45-65 years with Graves' ophthalmopathy.

This chain uses TRBV10-3 with TRBJ1-5, with 9 positions matching TRBD1. V lost 10 bases to trimming and J lost 7 bases; unmatched junction nucleotides: 5. The CDR3 spans 12 residues. The germline CDR1 and CDR2 sequences are ENHRY and SYGVKD. DNA for the CDR3: TGTGCCACCCGACAGGGGGGACAGCCCCAGCATTTT. The encoded protein is CATRQGGQPQHF.

The chain is built from TRBV7-6 and TRBJ2-2, with a tentative D call TRBD1 (6 bases). The ends were cut back, 5 bases at V and 4 bases at J, with 14 bases in the middle. Germline V lookup: CDR1 SGHVS, CDR2 FNYEAQ. The CDR3 extends over 15 amino acids. The CDR3 DNA reads as TGTGCCAGCAGCCCGGGACACCAAATCACCGGGGAGCTGTTTTTT. Translated: CASSPGHQITGELFF.

This chain uses TRBV5-1 with TRBJ1-1, with 11 bases matching TRBD1. The CDR3 covers 16 residues. The germline V gene encodes CDR1 SGHRS and CDR2 YFSETQ. J gave up 3 bases and V 0 bases, and 4 bases lay outside the gene matches. CDR3: CASSLVGQGVDTEAFF. The DNA of the CDR3 is TGCGCCAGCAGCTTGGTGGGACAGGGGGTGGACACTGAAGCTTTCTTT.

This clonotype was picked up many times. The chain combines TRBV7-9 with TRBJ2-5; tentative D call: TRBD2 (5 bases). Germline V gene data show CDR1 as SEHNR and CDR2 as FQNEAQ (reference sequence). The CDR3 totals 14 residues. Between the trimmed V and J ends, which lost 6 bases and 0 bases, there was a span of 11 bases. The CDR3 DNA is TGTGCCAGCAGTCCCCCAGCGGACCAAGAGACCCAGTACTTC. It codes for CASSPPADQETQYF.

This clonotype was seen at least ten times. The chain joins TRBV7-2 to TRBJ2-7; 7 nucleotides agree with TRBD2. Trimming at V came to 5 bases and at J to 0 bases, leaving 16 bases not matched to a gene. Germline V gene data show CDR1 as SGHTA and CDR2 as FQGNSA. The CDR3 runs to 18 residues. DNA of the CDR3: TGTGCCAGCAGCCCCTCTTCCCATCTAGCGGCCAACTCCTACGAGCAGTACTTC. Amino acid sequence: CASSPSSHLAANSYEQYF. The variable domain in full, completed from reference TRBV7-2 and TRBJ2-7, reads GAGVSQSPSNKVTEKGKDVELRCDPISGHTALYWYRQSLGQGLEFLIYFQGNSAPDKSGLPSDRFSAERTGGSVSTLTIQRTQQEDSAVYLCASSPSSHLAANSYEQYFGPGTRLTVT.

This clonotype occurred a few times. The rearrangement uses TRBV29-1 and TRBJ1-2; no clear D. This CDR3 spans 12 amino acids. V was pared by 4 bases and J by 0 bases, with 6 bases between. The germline V gene encodes CDR1 SQVTM and CDR2 ANQGSEA. The CDR3 nucleotides are TGCAGCGTTGCTGTGTCTAACTATGGCTACACCTTC. Translating gives CSVAVSNYGYTF.

The V call is TRBV9, the J call TRBJ2-1; TRBD2 agrees at 7 bases. This CDR3 has 16 amino acids. Germline CDR1 and CDR2: SGDLS and YYNGEE. V was clipped by 2 bases and J by 9 bases; unmatched bases: 14. The CDR3 is CASSVGGRLAFFEQFF. For the CDR3, the DNA is TGTGCCAGCAGCGTCGGTGGGAGACTAGCATTTTTTGAGCAGTTCTTC.

This clonotype occurred many times. The CDR3 DNA is TGTGCCAGCAGCGCGCAGGGGGGCTATGGCTACACCTTC. It codes for CASSAQGGYGYTF. V and J are TRBV2 and TRBJ1-2; TRBD1 matches at 7 bases. The CDR3 extends over 13 amino acids. V was clipped by 6 bases and J by 4 bases; unmatched bases: 5. Germline CDR1 is SNHLY and CDR2 is FYNNEI.

This clonotype has at least ten counts. This chain joins TRBV7-2 and TRBJ2-2; 8 nucleotides agree with TRBD1. CDR1 and CDR2 (germline): SGHTA, FQGNSA. This CDR3 has 16 amino acids. V lost 1 base to trimming and J lost 7 bases; unmatched junction nucleotides: 8. The CDR3 DNA reads TGTGCCAGCAGCTTAGTCATGGACAGGGTCGTCGGGGAGCTGTTTTTT. Translating it yields CASSLVMDRVVGELFF.

CDR3 sequence (DNA): TGCAGTGCTAGAGAAGCGGGCCTCTATAATTCACCCCTCCACTTT. Its translation: CSAREAGLYNSPLHF. V usage is TRBV20-1 and J usage is TRBJ1-6; D is unclear. Germline V gives CDR1 DFQATT, CDR2 SNEGSKA (reference sequence). V shed 0 bases and J shed 3 bases, with 9 bases lying between them. The CDR3 has 15 residues.

This clonotype was seen repeatedly, ten times or more. The chain has TRBV24-1 and TRBJ2-2, with TRBD1 identical over 7 bases. This CDR3 contains 17 residues. The junction had 10 bases not matched to a gene; V was cut back by 2 bases and J by 5 bases. Germline loops: CDR1 KGHDR, CDR2 SFDVKD. The CDR3 nucleotides are TGTGCCACCAGTGATTATGAGCGGACAGGACGGACCGGGGAGCTGTTTTTT. This codes for CATSDYERTGRTGELFF.

This clonotype was detected a few times. The CDR3, as DNA: TGTGCCAGTAGTATAGTAGCAGGTGAGCAGTTCTTC. The encoded protein is CASSIVAGEQFF. The chain is built from TRBV19 and TRBJ2-1; D is undetermined. Trimming shortened V by 1 base and J by 9 bases, and 7 bases separated the two germline ends. The CDR3 contains 12 residues. The germline gives CDR1 LNHDA, CDR2 SQIVND (reference sequence).

This clonotype was counted a few times. The CDR3 DNA follows: TGTGCCAGCAGTGAATTGCGGCTTTCTAATGAAAAACTGTTTTTT. Protein sequence: CASSELRLSNEKLFF. The chain carries TRBV25-1 and TRBJ1-4; D remains ambiguous. Germline values: CDR1 MGHDK, CDR2 SYGVNS. The CDR3 spans 15 residues. V was trimmed by 1 base and J by 3 bases, leaving 9 bases between them.

This clonotype was picked up a small number of times. This chain connects TRBV29-1 to TRBJ1-1, with D hard to call. Germline CDR1 is SQVTM and CDR2 is ANQGSEA. Trimming cost V 6 bases and J 0 bases, with 8 bases left between them. CDR3 length: 12 residues. CDR3 nucleotide sequence: TGCAGCGTATCGGGGTTGAACACTGAAGCTTTCTTT. Translating gives CSVSGLNTEAFF.